This T cell receptor (beta chain) was retrieved from a study of radiation and T cells in renal cell carcinoma. The data were produced by immunoSEQ multiplex PCR, yet TCRdb's version contains in-frame clones alone and is incomplete. The table lists some 130,000 clones, roughly 77% of them singletons. V dropped 3 bases and J dropped 4; count of bases not matched to a gene: 5. Germline V gene lookup returns CDR1 LNHDA and CDR2 SQIVND (reference sequence). This CDR3 comprises 14 residues. Time point reported: blood 2 weeks post-SBRT. Treatment noted: 15 Gy SBRT to primary tumor, nephrectomy 4 weeks later.

The chain links TRBV19 to TRBJ1-2; 7 bases are shared with TRBD1. This sequence was found in a woman aged 60-75 years with renal cell carcinoma. Here the sequenced sample was blood, taken from a patient whose treatment included radiotherapy and nephrectomy. CDR3 amino acids: CASSMARGIYGYTF. The CDR3 bases are TGTGCCAGTAGTATGGCCAGGGGGATCTATGGCTACACCTTC.